This T cell receptor beta chain was recorded in a study of CD8 T cells in ankylosing spondylitis. Whole-study findings and limits: Seemingly distinctive of ankylosing spondylitis blood was a TCR beta motif formed by eight highly homologous variants.

This clonotype showed up just a few times. Its antigen is unidentified. One entry per CDR3 protein results from TCRdb running MiXCR on the 5' RACE reads. The sample holds a few hundred thousand distinct CDR3 sequences, about 13% seen once. Trimming cost V 0 bases and J 12 bases, with 8 bases left between them. In germline, CDR1 is SQVTM, CDR2 ANQGSEA. The CDR3 sequence is 10 residues long. Sequenced sample: blood, either unsorted or a sorted T cell fraction (not recorded which). The J gene is TRBJ1-2, the V gene TRBV29-1, with D possibly being TRBD1 (5 bases). This receptor was obtained from a male donor with ankylosing spondylitis. CDR3 protein: CSVEETVHTF. CDR3 sequence (DNA): TGCAGCGTTGAAGAGACAGTCCACACCTTC.